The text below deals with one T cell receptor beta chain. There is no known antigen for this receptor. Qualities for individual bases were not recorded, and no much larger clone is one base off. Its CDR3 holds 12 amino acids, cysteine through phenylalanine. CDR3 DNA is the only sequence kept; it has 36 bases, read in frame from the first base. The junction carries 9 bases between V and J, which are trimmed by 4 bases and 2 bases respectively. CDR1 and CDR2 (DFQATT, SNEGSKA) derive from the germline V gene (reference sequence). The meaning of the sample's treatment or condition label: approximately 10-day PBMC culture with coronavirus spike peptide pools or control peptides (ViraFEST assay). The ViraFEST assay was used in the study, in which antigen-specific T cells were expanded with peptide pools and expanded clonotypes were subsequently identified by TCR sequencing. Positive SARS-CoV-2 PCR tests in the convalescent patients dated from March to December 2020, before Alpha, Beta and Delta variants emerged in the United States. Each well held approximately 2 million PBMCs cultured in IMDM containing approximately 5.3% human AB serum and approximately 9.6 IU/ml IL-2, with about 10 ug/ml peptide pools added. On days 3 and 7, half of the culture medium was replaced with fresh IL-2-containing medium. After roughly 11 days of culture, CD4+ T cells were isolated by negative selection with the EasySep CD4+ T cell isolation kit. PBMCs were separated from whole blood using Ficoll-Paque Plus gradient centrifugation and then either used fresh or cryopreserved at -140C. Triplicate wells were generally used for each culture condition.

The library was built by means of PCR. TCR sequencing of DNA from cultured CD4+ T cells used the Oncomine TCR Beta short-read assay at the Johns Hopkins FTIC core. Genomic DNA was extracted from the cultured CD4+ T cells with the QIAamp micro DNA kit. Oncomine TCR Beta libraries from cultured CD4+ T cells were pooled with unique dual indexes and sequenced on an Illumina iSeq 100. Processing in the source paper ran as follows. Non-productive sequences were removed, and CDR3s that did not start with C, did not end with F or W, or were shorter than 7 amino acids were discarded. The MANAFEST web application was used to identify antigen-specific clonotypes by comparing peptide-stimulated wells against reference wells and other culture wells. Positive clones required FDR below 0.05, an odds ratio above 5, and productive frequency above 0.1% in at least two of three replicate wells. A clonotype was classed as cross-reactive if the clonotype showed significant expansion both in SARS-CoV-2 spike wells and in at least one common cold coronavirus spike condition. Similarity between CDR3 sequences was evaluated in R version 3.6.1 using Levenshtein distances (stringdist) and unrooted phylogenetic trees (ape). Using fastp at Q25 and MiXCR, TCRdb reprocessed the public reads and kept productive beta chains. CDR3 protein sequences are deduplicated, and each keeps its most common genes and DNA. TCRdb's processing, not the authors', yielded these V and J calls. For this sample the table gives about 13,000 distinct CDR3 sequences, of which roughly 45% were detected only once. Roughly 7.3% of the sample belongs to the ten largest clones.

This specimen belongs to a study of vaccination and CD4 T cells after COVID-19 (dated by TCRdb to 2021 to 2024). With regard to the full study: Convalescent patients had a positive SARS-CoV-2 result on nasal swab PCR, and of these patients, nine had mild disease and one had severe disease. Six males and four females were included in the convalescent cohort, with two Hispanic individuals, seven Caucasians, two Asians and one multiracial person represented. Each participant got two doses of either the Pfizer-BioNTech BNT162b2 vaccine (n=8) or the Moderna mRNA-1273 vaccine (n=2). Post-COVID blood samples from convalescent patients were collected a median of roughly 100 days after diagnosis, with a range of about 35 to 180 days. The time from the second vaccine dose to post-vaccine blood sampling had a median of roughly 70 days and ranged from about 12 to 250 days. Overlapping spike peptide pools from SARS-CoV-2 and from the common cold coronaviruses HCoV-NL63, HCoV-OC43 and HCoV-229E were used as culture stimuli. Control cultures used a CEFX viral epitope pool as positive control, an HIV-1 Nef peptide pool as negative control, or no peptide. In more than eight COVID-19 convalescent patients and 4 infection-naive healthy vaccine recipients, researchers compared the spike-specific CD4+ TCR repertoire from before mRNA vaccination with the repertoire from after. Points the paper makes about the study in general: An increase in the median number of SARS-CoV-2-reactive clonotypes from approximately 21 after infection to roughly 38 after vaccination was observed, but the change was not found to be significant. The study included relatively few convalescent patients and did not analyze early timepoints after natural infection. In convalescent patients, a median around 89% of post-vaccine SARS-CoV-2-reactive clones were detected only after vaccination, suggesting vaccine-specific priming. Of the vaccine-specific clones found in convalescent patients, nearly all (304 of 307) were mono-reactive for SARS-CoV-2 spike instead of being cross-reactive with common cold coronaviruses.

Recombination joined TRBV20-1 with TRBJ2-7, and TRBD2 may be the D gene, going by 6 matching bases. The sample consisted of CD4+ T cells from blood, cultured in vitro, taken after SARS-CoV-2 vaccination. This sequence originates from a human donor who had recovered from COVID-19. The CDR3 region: CSATSATYEQYF. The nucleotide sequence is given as TGCAGTGCTACTAGCGCGACCTACGAGCAGTACTTC.